The 26 T cell receptor beta chains in this list originate from one sample, sequenced in a study of CD8 T cells in Susac syndrome. With random hexamers, 0.5 to 1 ug RNA was reverse transcribed. TCRdb called the immunoSEQ multiplex PCR reads again in MiXCR, with one record for every CDR3 protein. Counted here are under 200,000 distinct CDR3 sequences, 94% occurring once; the ten biggest clones make up 0.095% to 0.13%. Material for sequencing was CD4+ T cells from PBMCs. All receptors derive from a human donor with Susac syndrome.

Details on this clonotype: The junction departs from the called germline gene at one end, perhaps through a read error. The chain recombines TRBV2 with TRBJ2-7; D perhaps matches TRBD1 (6 bases). The V gene's germline CDR1 is SNHLY and CDR2 FYNNEI. CDR3 length equals 14 residues. As DNA, the CDR3 is TGTGCCAGCAGCGAAGAACAGGGAAGGTACGAGCAGTACTTC. Translated, it gives CASSEEQGRYEQYF.

The chain links TRBV29-1 to TRBJ2-7, with TRBD1 identical over 7 bases. V lost 6 bases, J lost 4 bases, and 6 bases stayed unmatched. This CDR3 is 12 amino acids long. The germline V gene encodes CDR1 SQVTM and CDR2 ANQGSEA. The CDR3 nucleotides are TGCAGCGTCGTGAGGGGGCCGTACGAGCAGTACTTC. Its translation: CSVVRGPYEQYF.

The rearrangement uses TRBV19 and TRBJ1-6, with 9 bases matching TRBD1. This CDR3 comprises 15 residues. Germline V CDR1 and CDR2: LNHDA, SQIVND (reference sequence). The V segment lost 1 base and the J segment 10 bases; nucleotides outside the gene matches: 5. Here the CDR3 DNA reads TGTGCCAGTAGTATAGGGCGGGACAGGGACTCACCCCTCCACTTT. Its protein is CASSIGRDRDSPLHF.

The genes are TRBV3-1 and TRBJ2-1; no clear D gene. Looked up from germline, CDR1 is LGHDT and CDR2 is YNNKEL (reference sequence). The CDR3 covers 12 residues. The V gene lost 4 bases and the J gene lost 8 bases, with 9 bases spanning the gap. The CDR3 sequence is CASSLRTDEQFF. The DNA of the CDR3 is TGTGCCAGCAGCCTCAGGACCGATGAGCAGTTCTTC.

The chain carries TRBV15 and TRBJ2-3; 12 nucleotides line up with TRBD2. CDR1 is LNHNV, CDR2 YYDKDF, per germline (reference sequence). The CDR3 sequence is 14 residues long. Losses at the gene ends were 5 bases for V and 6 bases for J; bases not matched to a gene: 3. CDR3 region: CATSPGTSGDTQYF. The CDR3 DNA sequence: TGTGCCACCAGCCCCGGGACTAGCGGGGATACGCAGTATTTT. The variable domain in full, completed from reference TRBV15 and TRBJ2-3, reads DAMVIQNPRYQVTQFGKPVTLSCSQTLNHNVMYWYQQKSSQAPKLLFHYYDKDFNNEADTPDNFQSRRPNTSFCFLDIRSPGLGDTAMYLCATSPGTSGDTQYFGPGTRLTVL.

This clonotype occurred once. The J gene is TRBJ1-2, the V gene TRBV3-1, with D perhaps matching TRBD1 (5 bases). Trimming cost V 0 bases and J 0 bases, with 8 bases left between them. CDR3 length: 15 amino acids. Germline CDR1 and CDR2: LGHDT and YNNKEL (reference sequence). CDR3 region: CASSQEGTTNYGYTF. The CDR3 DNA sequence: TGTGCCAGCAGCCAAGAAGGGACGACTAACTATGGCTACACCTTC.

The V and J genes are TRBV6-6 and TRBJ2-4; no reliable D call. The CDR3 has 12 residues. Trimming pared 5 bases from V and 9 bases from J, leaving 11 bases between. CDR1 is MNHNY, CDR2 SVGAGI, per germline (reference sequence). In DNA form, the CDR3 reads TGTGCCAGCAGTCGTATCGGCGGCATTCAGTACTTC. Residues: CASSRIGGIQYF.

This clonotype was seen a single time. The chain employs TRBV20-1 and TRBJ2-7, with a weak D call TRBD2 (6 bases). Germline V gene data show CDR1 as DFQATT and CDR2 as SNEGSKA (reference sequence). The CDR3 covers 14 residues. V was cut by 4 bases and J by 0 bases, with 13 bases left in between. Here the CDR3 reads CSAKGRGSSYEQYF. In nucleotides, the CDR3 is TGCAGTGCTAAAGGGCGGGGTTCCTCCTACGAGCAGTACTTC.

The chain uses TRBV20-1 and TRBJ1-4; D unresolved. The CDR3 has 15 residues. Germline CDR1 and CDR2: DFQATT and SNEGSKA (reference sequence). Between the trimmed V and J ends, which lost 0 bases and 8 bases, there was a span of 16 bases. In DNA, the CDR3 is TGCAGTGCTAGAGATCCCGGCAGCGGGTTCGAAAAACTGTTTTTT. Translated: CSARDPGSGFEKLFF.

The CDR3 DNA follows: TGCAGTGCTAGAGATTCGACAGAGACTTCTGGGGCCAACGTCCTGACTTTC. This codes for CSARDSTETSGANVLTF. This chain joins TRBV20-1 and TRBJ2-6; D is possibly TRBD1 (5 bases). The CDR3 is 17 residues long. V was cut by 0 bases and J by 1 base, with 13 bases left in between. Germline CDR1 DFQATT, CDR2 SNEGSKA (reference sequence).

This clonotype was counted a single time. The chain has TRBV5-6 and TRBJ1-5; D is ambiguous. Trimming removed 4 bases from V and 2 bases from J, with 13 bases in between. The CDR3 consists of 15 residues. Per germline, CDR1 SGHDT and CDR2 YYEEEE. This chain's CDR3 is CASSHGSGRNQPQHF. The CDR3 DNA reads as TGTGCCAGCAGCCATGGCAGTGGACGCAATCAGCCCCAGCATTTT.

In DNA form, the CDR3 reads TGTGCCAGCAGTCTTCGGACAGGGGGCCTCGGGGAGCAGTACTTC. Translating it yields CASSLRTGGLGEQYF. The chain combines TRBV12-3 or TRBV12-4 with TRBJ2-7; 11 bases are shared with TRBD1. J gave up 7 bases and V 5 bases, and 10 bases lay outside the gene matches. The CDR3 length is 15 residues.

V usage is TRBV29-1 and J usage is TRBJ1-1, with D perhaps matching TRBD1 (6 bases). The CDR3 length is 15 residues. Germline assignment: CDR1 SQVTM and CDR2 ANQGSEA. V was pared by 7 bases and J by 6 bases, with 24 bases between. The DNA of the CDR3 is TGCAGCGCTAAACAGAGCAAAACCACAGGGTCTGAAGCTTTCTTT. This encodes CSAKQSKTTGSEAFF.

This chain connects TRBV24-1 to TRBJ1-1, with a tentative D call TRBD1 (6 bases). V lost 9 bases and J 0 bases, leaving 25 bases between the germline ends. CDR3 length equals 18 residues. Germline V gene sequence: CDR1 KGHDR, CDR2 SFDVKD. DNA of the CDR3: TGTGCCACCGAGCGACACAGGGAATCCCTACTAATGAACACTGAAGCTTTCTTT. Its translation: CATERHRESLLMNTEAFF.

The chain links TRBV2 to TRBJ2-3, with D perhaps given as TRBD1 or TRBD2 (5 bases each). V was trimmed by 6 bases and J by 2 bases, leaving 12 bases between them. The CDR3 sequence is 14 residues long. The germline gives CDR1 SNHLY, CDR2 FYNNEI. CDR3 nucleotides: TGTGCCAGCAGCTGGGGGATCGACACAGATACGCAGTATTTT. Translation gives CASSWGIDTDTQYF.

The chain carries TRBV7-7 and TRBJ1-4; D gene ambiguous. Germline CDR1 and CDR2: SSHAT and FNYEAQ (reference sequence). V lost 6 bases, J lost 0 bases, and 5 bases lay in between. The CDR3 length is 13 residues. DNA of the CDR3: TGTGCCAGCAGTCCAGCAACTAATGAAAAACTGTTTTTT. It codes for CASSPATNEKLFF. The entire variable domain, with the rest obtained from reference TRBV7-7 and TRBJ1-4, is as follows: GAGVSQSPRYKVTKRGQDVTLRCDPISSHATLYWYQQALGQGPEFLTYFNYEAQPDKSGLPSDRFSAERPEGSISTLTIQRTEQRDSAMYRCASSPATNEKLFFGSGTQLSVL.

This chain connects TRBV20-1 to TRBJ1-5; D call uncertain. Looked up from germline, CDR1 is DFQATT and CDR2 is SNEGSKA (reference sequence). This CDR3 contains 13 residues. V lost 5 bases and J 1 base, leaving 9 bases between the germline ends. The CDR3 region is CSARIASNQPQHF. The DNA for the CDR3 is TGCAGTGCTCGCATCGCGAGCAATCAGCCCCAGCATTTT.

The chain employs TRBV5-1 and TRBJ2-7, with TRBD1 identical over 10 bases. CDR3 length equals 16 residues. Germline V gene sequence: CDR1 SGHRS, CDR2 YFSETQ. With V trimmed by 0 bases and J by 7 bases, 10 bases remained unmatched. This CDR3 reads CASSLGGPGTGVEQYF. In DNA form, the CDR3 reads TGCGCCAGCAGCTTGGGGGGACCCGGGACAGGGGTGGAGCAGTACTTC. Full variable domain (rest looked up from reference TRBV5-1 and TRBJ2-7): KAGVTQTPRYLIKTRGQQVTLSCSPISGHRSVSWYQQTPGQGLQFLFEYFSETQRNKGNFPGRFSGRQFSNSRSEMNVSTLELGDSALYLCASSLGGPGTGVEQYFGPGTRLTVT.

The V and J genes are TRBV9 and TRBJ1-1; no firm D call. The CDR3 has 14 amino acids. In germline, CDR1 is SGDLS, CDR2 YYNGEE. V was clipped by 1 base and J by 3 bases, with 10 bases between them. As DNA, the CDR3 is TGTGCCAGCAGCGTAAGGGATTTTGACACTGAAGCTTTCTTT. Translating gives CASSVRDFDTEAFF.

The rearrangement uses TRBV9 and TRBJ2-3; tentatively, D is TRBD1 (5 bases). Per germline, CDR1 SGDLS and CDR2 YYNGEE. The V end lost 0 bases, the J end lost 3 bases, and 11 bases lay between the germline ends. The CDR3 has 15 residues. The CDR3 here is CASSVGTPGTDTQYF. CDR3 sequence (DNA): TGTGCCAGCAGCGTAGGTACGCCAGGGACAGATACGCAGTATTTT.

J is TRBJ2-7 and V is TRBV7-2, with 9 nucleotides matching TRBD1. The CDR3 contains 18 residues. CDR1 and CDR2 (germline): SGHTA, FQGNSA. V was pared by 3 bases and J by 3 bases, with 15 bases of the junction left unmatched. The CDR3, as DNA: TGTGCCAGCAGCTTTGACCTGGGGGGGACAGGGCGTGACTACGAGCAGTACTTC. The encoded protein is CASSFDLGGTGRDYEQYF. The complete variable domain, with remaining parts taken from reference TRBV7-2 and TRBJ2-7, reads GAGVSQSPSNKVTEKGKDVELRCDPISGHTALYWYRQSLGQGLEFLIYFQGNSAPDKSGLPSDRFSAERTGGSVSTLTIQRTQQEDSAVYLCASSFDLGGTGRDYEQYFGPGTRLTVT.

This sequence joins TRBV4-1 and TRBJ2-7, with TRBD2 as a possible D gene (5 bases). CDR1 is MGHRA, CDR2 YSYEKL, per germline. The CDR3 loop spans 13 amino acids. Trimming left V 4 bases short and J 7 bases short, with 14 bases between. CDR3 DNA sequence: TGCGCCAGCAGCCTACTCATCGGGGTAGAGCAGTACTTC. It specifies CASSLLIGVEQYF.

The DNA of the CDR3 is TGCAGTGCTAGGTCCCTCGCCTCCACCGGGGAGCTGTTTTTT. It encodes CSARSLASTGELFF. The J gene is TRBJ2-2, the V gene TRBV20-1; D unclear. The germline V and J ends were trimmed by 3 bases and 4 bases, with 12 bases remaining between them. The germline V gene encodes CDR1 DFQATT and CDR2 SNEGSKA (reference sequence). CDR3 length: 14 amino acids.

The chain is built from TRBV7-9 and TRBJ1-5; D is perhaps TRBD1 (5 bases). The CDR3 spans 15 residues. The V end was cut by 0 bases, the J end by 4 bases, with 10 bases between. In germline, CDR1 is SEHNR, CDR2 FQNEAQ (reference sequence). The CDR3 here is CASSLAWRGNQPQHF. CDR3 DNA sequence: TGTGCCAGCAGCTTAGCGTGGCGGGGGAATCAGCCCCAGCATTTT. Based on the CDR3 plus reference TRBV7-9 and TRBJ1-5, the full variable domain is DTGVSQNPRHKITKRGQNVTFRCDPISEHNRLYWYRQTLGQGPEFLTYFQNEAQLEKSRLLSDRFSAERPKGSFSTLEIQRTEQGDSAMYLCASSLAWRGNQPQHFGDGTRLSIL.

The chain combines TRBV6-1 with TRBJ2-1; TRBD2 might be the D (7 bases). V lost 8 bases and J 4 bases, leaving 18 bases between the germline ends. CDR3 length: 15 amino acids. Germline assignment: CDR1 MNHNS and CDR2 SASEGT. CDR3 coding DNA: TGTGCCAGCGTCGGCGGGGGCAAGTCTTACAATGAGCAGTTCTTC. Encoded protein: CASVGGGKSYNEQFF.

The chain uses TRBV9 and TRBJ2-5; 7 positions agree with TRBD1. V trimming: 0 bases; J trimming: 5 bases; junction bases outside the gene matches: 4. The V gene's germline CDR1 is SGDLS and CDR2 YYNGEE. The CDR3 is 14 amino acids. The CDR3 nucleotides are TGTGCCAGCAGCGTAGCCAACAGGGGCGAGACCCAGTACTTC. Translating gives CASSVANRGETQYF.